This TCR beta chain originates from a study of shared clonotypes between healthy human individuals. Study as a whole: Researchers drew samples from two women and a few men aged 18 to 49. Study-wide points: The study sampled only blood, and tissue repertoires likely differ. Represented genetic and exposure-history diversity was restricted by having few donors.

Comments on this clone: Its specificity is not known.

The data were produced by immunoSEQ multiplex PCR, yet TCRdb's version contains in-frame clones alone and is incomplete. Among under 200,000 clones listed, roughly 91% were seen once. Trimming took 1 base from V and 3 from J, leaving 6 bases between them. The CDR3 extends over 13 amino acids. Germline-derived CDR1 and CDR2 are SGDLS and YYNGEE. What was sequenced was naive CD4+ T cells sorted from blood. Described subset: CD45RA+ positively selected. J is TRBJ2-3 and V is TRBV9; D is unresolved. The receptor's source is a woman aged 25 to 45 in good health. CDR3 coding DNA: TGTGCCAGCAGCGTATTAGGGACAGATACGCAGTATTTT. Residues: CASSVLGTDTQYF.